This T cell receptor beta chain was profiled in a study of blood T cell repertoires in COVID-19. The wider study: Acute and convalescent COVID-19 specimens originated in the United States, Italy and Spain. T cells, B-cell-depleted T cells, or PBMCs provided the cDNA or gDNA that served as material.

As handled by the study authors: Researchers report that nucleated cell counts were estimated from reference gene primer amplification. The assay was immunoSEQ multiplex PCR, and TCRdb's table has in-frame clones only and misses some. V and J calls plus clone size are reproduced from that table; the DNA served to infer D and trimming. The profile shows roughly 110,000 clones, roughly 84% of them singletons. V dropped 5 bases and J dropped 8 bases, with 13 bases sitting between them. The germline V gene has CDR1 SNHLY and CDR2 FYNNEI. The CDR3 is made up of 13 amino acids. The J gene is TRBJ2-1, the V gene TRBV2; weak D call: TRBD1 (5 bases). The sequence was obtained from a human donor in a cohort sampled during active COVID-19. Sequencing was done on a sample of peripheral blood. Here the CDR3 reads CASSSLRGHEQFF. The CDR3 DNA reads TGTGCCAGCAGTTCTCTTAGGGGCCATGAGCAGTTCTTC.